This T cell receptor (beta chain) is drawn from a study of vaccination effects on CD4 cells after COVID-19. The overall study: After expansion with viral peptide pools in the ViraFEST assay, antigen-specific CD4+ T cells were sequenced.

Following 10 days of culture, CD4+ T cells were isolated. Vaccinees lacked prior SARS-CoV-2 infection and tested negative for nucleocapsid antibodies. TCRdb keeps only in-frame clones here, not all; method: immunoSEQ multiplex PCR. The sample comprises approximately 37,000 clones, 82% of which are singletons, and about 2.7% rests with the top ten. A remark on this clone: The target antigen is unknown.

This specimen consisted of CD4+ T cells from PBMCs cultured without peptide, obtained before COVID-19 vaccination. This clonotype was sampled from a human donor who received a COVID-19 vaccine.

The CDR3 region has the DNA TGTGCTAGTGGTTCCCTTGATGAAAAACTGTTTTTT. This gives the protein CASGSLDEKLFF. The J gene is TRBJ1-4, the V gene TRBV12-5; D is unclear. Germline V gene sequence: CDR1 LGHNT, CDR2 FRNRAP. V gave up 4 bases and J gave up 6 bases, with 6 bases separating them. The CDR3 loop spans 12 amino acids. The whole variable domain, filled in from reference TRBV12-5 and TRBJ1-4, reads DARVTQTPRHKVTEMGQEVTMRCQPILGHNTVFWYRQTMMQGLELLAYFRNRAPLDDSGMPKDRFSAEMPDATLATLKIQPSEPRDSAVYFCASGSLDEKLFFGSGTQLSVL.